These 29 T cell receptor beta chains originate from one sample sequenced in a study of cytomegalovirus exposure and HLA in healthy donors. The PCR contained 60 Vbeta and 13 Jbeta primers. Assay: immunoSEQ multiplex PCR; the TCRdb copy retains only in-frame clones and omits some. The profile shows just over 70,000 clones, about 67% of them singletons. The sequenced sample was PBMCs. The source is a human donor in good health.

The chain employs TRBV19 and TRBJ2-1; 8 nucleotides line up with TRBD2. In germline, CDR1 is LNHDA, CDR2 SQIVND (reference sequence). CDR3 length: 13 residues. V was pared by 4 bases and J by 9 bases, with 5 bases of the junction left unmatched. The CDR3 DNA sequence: TGTGCCAGTAGTAGGGCCGGGGGGGGTGAGCAGTTCTTC. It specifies CASSRAGGGEQFF.

The CDR3 here is CASSLQGGTNEKLFF. The CDR3 DNA sequence: TGTGCCAGCAGCTTACAGGGGGGCACTAATGAAAAACTGTTTTTT. The genes are TRBV7-6 and TRBJ1-4, with 7 bases fitting TRBD1. V lost 2 bases to trimming and J lost 2 bases; unmatched junction nucleotides: 2. The V gene's germline CDR1 is SGHVS and CDR2 FNYEAQ. There are 15 residues in the CDR3.

CDR3 loop: CSVEVRSGVYEQYF. The CDR3 bases are TGCAGCGTTGAAGTCCGCTCGGGAGTCTACGAGCAGTACTTC. This sequence joins TRBV29-1 and TRBJ2-7; D perhaps matches TRBD2 (6 bases). Germline V gene sequence: CDR1 SQVTM, CDR2 ANQGSEA. V dropped 1 base and J dropped 3 bases, with 13 bases sitting between them. The CDR3 covers 14 residues.

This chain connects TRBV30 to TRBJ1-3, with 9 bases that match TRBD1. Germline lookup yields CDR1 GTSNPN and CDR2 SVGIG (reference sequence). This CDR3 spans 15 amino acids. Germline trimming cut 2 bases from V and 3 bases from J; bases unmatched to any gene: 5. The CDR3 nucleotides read TGTGCCTGGAGTACACAGGGGGCGCGTGGAAACACCATATATTTT. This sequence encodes CAWSTQGARGNTIYF.

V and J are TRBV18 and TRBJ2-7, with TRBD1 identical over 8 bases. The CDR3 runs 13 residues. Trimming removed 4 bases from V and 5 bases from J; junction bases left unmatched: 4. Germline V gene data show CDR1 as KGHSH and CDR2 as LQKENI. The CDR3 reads CASSLGQGNEQYF. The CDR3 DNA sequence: TGTGCCAGCTCACTAGGACAGGGCAACGAGCAGTACTTC.

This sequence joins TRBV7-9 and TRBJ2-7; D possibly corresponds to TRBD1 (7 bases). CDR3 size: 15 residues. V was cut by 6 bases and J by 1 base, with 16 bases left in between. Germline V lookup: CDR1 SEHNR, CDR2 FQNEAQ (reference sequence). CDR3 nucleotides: TGTGCCAGCAGGGAGGAGGGCAGGGGGTCCTACGAGCAGTACTTC. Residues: CASREEGRGSYEQYF. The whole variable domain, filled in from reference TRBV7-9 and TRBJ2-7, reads DTGVSQNPRHKITKRGQNVTFRCDPISEHNRLYWYRQTLGQGPEFLTYFQNEAQLEKSRLLSDRFSAERPKGSFSTLEIQRTEQGDSAMYLCASREEGRGSYEQYFGPGTRLTVT.

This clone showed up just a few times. CDR3 in amino acids: CASSQGETGGYEQYF. The CDR3 DNA reads TGTGCCAGCAGCCAAGGTGAGACAGGGGGCTACGAGCAGTACTTC. The V gene is TRBV4-2, the J gene TRBJ2-7; 9 bases map to TRBD1. The CDR3 consists of 15 residues. Germline lookup yields CDR1 LGHNA and CDR2 YNFKEQ. V lost 1 base and J lost 3; bases outside the gene matches: 4.

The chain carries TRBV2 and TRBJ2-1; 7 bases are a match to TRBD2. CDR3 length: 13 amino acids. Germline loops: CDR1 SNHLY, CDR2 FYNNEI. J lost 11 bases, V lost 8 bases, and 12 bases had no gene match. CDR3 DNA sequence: TGTGCCAGCGGACTAGAGACTAGAGCCCAGCAGTTCTTC. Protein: CASGLETRAQQFF.

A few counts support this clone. In DNA, the CDR3 is TGCGCCAGCAGTCGTCCCCAGCCTAGCGGGAGGCCCAAGCAGTACTTC. Amino acid sequence: CASSRPQPSGRPKQYF. V gene TRBV5-1 combines with J gene TRBJ2-7, with 11 nucleotides matching TRBD2. This CDR3 spans 16 amino acids. The ends lost 5 bases at V and 8 bases at J; junction bases unmatched: 15. CDR1 is SGHRS, CDR2 YFSETQ, per germline.

The CDR3 reads CASSVGVSGRDGELFF. In DNA, the CDR3 is TGTGCCAGCAGCGTAGGAGTTAGCGGGAGGGACGGGGAGCTGTTTTTT. The rearrangement joins TRBV9 to TRBJ2-2, with 11 bases that match TRBD2. The CDR3 consists of 16 residues. V gave up 0 bases and J gave up 7 bases; unmatched junction bases: 5. Germline V gene data show CDR1 as SGDLS and CDR2 as YYNGEE.

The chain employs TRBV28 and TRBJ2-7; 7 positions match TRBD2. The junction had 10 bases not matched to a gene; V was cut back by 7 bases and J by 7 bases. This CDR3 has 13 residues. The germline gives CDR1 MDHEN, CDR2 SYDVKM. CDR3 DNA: TGTGCCAGCAAATTGGGAGGGCTTGGGGAGCAGTACTTC. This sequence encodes CASKLGGLGEQYF.

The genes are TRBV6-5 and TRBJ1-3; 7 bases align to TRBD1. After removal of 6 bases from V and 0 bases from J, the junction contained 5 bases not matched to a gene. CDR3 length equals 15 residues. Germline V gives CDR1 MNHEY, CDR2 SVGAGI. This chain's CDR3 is CASSNRGLSGNTIYF. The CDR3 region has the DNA TGTGCCAGCAGCAACAGGGGCCTCTCTGGAAACACCATATATTTT.

The CDR3, as DNA: TGTGCCAGCTCACCTTCGGTGGACAGGGCCAACTATGGCTACACCTTC. Amino acids: CASSPSVDRANYGYTF. The gene calls are TRBV18 and TRBJ1-2; 8 bases map to TRBD1. From germline, CDR1 is KGHSH and CDR2 LQKENI. This CDR3 contains 16 residues. J gave up 2 bases and V 3 bases, and 8 bases lay outside the gene matches.

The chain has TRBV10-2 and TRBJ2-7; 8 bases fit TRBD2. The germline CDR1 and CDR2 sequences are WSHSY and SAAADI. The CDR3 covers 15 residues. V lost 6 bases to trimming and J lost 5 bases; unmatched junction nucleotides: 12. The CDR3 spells CASRYQRERFDEQYF. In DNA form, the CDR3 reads TGCGCCAGCAGGTATCAGCGGGAGAGGTTCGACGAGCAGTACTTC.

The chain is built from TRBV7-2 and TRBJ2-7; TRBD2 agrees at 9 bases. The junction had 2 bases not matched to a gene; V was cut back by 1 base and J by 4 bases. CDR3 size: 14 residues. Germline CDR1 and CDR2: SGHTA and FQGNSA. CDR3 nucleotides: TGTGCCAGCAGCTTAGAGGGACTAGCTTACGAGCAGTACTTC. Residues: CASSLEGLAYEQYF.

CDR3 region: CASSPPGDRRYEQYF. In DNA, the CDR3 is TGTGCCAGCAGTCCCCCCGGGGACAGGCGCTACGAGCAGTACTTC. The chain employs TRBV6-1 and TRBJ2-7, with TRBD1 matching 8 bases. CDR3 size: 15 residues. Losses at the gene ends were 5 bases for V and 3 bases for J; bases not matched to a gene: 9. CDR1 and CDR2 (germline): MNHNS, SASEGT.

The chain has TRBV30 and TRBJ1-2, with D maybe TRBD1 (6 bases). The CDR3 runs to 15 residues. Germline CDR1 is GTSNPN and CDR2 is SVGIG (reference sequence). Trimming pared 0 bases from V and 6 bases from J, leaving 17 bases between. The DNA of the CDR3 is TGTGCCTGGAGTGTAACCGCTTTAACAGGGAATGGCTACACCTTC. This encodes CAWSVTALTGNGYTF.

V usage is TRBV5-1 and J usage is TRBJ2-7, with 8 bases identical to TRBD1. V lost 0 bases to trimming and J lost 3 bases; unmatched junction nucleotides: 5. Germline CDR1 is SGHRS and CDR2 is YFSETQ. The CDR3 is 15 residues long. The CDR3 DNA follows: TGCGCCAGCAGCTTGGTAACGGGGACAGGCTACGAGCAGTACTTC. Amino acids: CASSLVTGTGYEQYF.

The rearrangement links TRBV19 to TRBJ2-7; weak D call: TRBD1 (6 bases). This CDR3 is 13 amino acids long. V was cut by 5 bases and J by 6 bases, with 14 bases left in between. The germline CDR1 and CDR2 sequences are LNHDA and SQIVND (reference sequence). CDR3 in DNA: TGTGCCAGTAGTCCGCTGGGGGCTTCCGAGCAGTACTTC. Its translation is CASSPLGASEQYF.

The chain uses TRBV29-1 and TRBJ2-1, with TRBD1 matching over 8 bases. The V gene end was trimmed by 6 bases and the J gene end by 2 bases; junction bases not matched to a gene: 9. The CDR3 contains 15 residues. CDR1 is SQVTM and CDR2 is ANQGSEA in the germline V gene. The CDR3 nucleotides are TGCAGCGTCTTCTCGGACAGGGTTCCCTACAATGAGCAGTTCTTC. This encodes CSVFSDRVPYNEQFF.

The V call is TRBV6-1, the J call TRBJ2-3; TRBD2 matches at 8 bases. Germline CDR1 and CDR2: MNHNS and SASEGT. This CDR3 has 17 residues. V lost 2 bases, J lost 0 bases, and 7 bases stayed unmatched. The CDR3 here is CASSESLVAGSTDTQYF. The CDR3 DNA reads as TGTGCCAGCAGTGAAAGTCTGGTAGCGGGGAGCACAGATACGCAGTATTTT.

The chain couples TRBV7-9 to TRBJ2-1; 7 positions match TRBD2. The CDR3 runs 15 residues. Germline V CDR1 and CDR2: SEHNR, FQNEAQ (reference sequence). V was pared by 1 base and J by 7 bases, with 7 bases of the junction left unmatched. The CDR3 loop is CASSLVGGTTNEQFF. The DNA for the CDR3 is TGTGCCAGCAGCTTAGTAGGCGGGACTACGAATGAGCAGTTCTTC.

DNA for the CDR3: TGTGCCAGCAGCAAGGGGTTCGGGGGTGAGACCCAGTACTTC. Residues: CASSKGFGGETQYF. This chain joins TRBV6-5 and TRBJ2-5; D possibly corresponds to TRBD2 (6 bases). The CDR3 spans 14 residues. V lost 6 bases and J lost 5, with 16 bases in between. Germline V gives CDR1 MNHEY, CDR2 SVGAGI.

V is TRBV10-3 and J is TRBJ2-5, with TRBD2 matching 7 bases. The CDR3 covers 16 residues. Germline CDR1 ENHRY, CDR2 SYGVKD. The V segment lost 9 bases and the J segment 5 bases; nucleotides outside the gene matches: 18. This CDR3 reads CAIFQTIRGDAETQYF. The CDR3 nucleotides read TGTGCCATATTCCAGACTATTCGGGGGGACGCGGAGACCCAGTACTTC.

The CDR3 reads CASSLSENEQYF. DNA of the CDR3: TGTGCCAGCAGCTTATCCGAGAACGAGCAGTACTTC. V is TRBV7-9 and J is TRBJ2-7; no reliable D call. Trimming took off 2 bases at V and 5 bases at J, with 7 bases between the two ends. Looked up from germline, CDR1 is SEHNR and CDR2 is FQNEAQ (reference sequence). This CDR3 comprises 12 residues.

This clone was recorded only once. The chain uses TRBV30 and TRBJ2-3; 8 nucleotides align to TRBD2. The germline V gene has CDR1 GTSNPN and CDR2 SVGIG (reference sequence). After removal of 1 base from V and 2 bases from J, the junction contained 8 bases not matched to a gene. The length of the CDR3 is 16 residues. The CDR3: CAWSGASGLSTDTQYF. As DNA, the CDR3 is TGTGCCTGGAGTGGGGCTAGCGGGCTTTCCACAGATACGCAGTATTTT.

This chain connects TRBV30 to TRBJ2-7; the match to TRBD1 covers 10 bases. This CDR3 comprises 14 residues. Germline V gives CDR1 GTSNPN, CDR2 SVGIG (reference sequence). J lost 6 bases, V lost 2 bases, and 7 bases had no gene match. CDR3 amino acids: CAWSYGQGGGEQYF. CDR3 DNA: TGTGCCTGGAGTTACGGACAGGGGGGAGGCGAGCAGTACTTC.

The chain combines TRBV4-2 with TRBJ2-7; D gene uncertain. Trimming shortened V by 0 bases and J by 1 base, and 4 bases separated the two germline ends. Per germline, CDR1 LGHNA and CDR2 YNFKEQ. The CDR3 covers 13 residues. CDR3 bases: TGTGCCAGCAGCCAAGACAGATCCTACGAGCAGTACTTC. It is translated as CASSQDRSYEQYF.

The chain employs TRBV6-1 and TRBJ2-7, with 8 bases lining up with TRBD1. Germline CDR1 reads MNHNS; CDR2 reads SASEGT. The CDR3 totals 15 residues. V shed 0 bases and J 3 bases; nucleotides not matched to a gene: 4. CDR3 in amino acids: CASSEAQGVDYEQYF. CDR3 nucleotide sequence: TGTGCCAGCAGTGAAGCACAGGGGGTTGACTACGAGCAGTACTTC.